Judged by abundance, the clone carrying this TCR beta chain is medium-sized. The antigen is undetermined. Gene labels here are mouse ones. The missing CDR3 end, 4 residues past where the read stops, is filled in from the germline J gene. cDNA reverse transcribed from extracted RNA served as the sequencing template. Clones were read by immunoSEQ multiplex PCR, and TCRdb kept only the in-frame ones, dropping some. This sample carries around 2,700 clones, none of them present only once. This sample was taken from a study of CD8+ T cells in alopecia areata. Study results and limitations: Normal scalp showed lower clonality than lesional scalp, especially alopecia totalis/universalis.

Stated time point: mouse skin 3 weeks after grafting. Germline values: CDR1 FNHDT, CDR2 SITEND (reference sequence). V lost 4 bases, J lost 0 bases, and 3 bases stayed unmatched. CDR3 size: 14 residues. The chain has TRBV19 and TRBJ1-2, with 7 bases aligning to TRBD1. The receptor's source is a C3H/HeJ mouse with alopecia areata. Mouse MHC haplotype: H2-k. The source material was skin, sampled at week 3. CDR3 DNA (partial): TGTGCCAGCAGTCGGGACAGCACAAACTCC. It specifies CASSRDSTNS. The entire CDR3 is CASSRDSTNSDYTF. Full variable domain (rest looked up from reference TRBV19 and TRBJ1-2): GGIITQTPKFLIGQEGQKLTLKCQQNFNHDTMYWYRQDSGKGLRLIYYSITENDLQKGDLSEGYDASREKKSSFSLTVTSAQKNEMAVFLCASSRDSTNSDYTFGSGTRLLVI.